The entry that follows covers one TCR beta chain sequence. The data are from a study of control samples from healthy donors and cancer patients. Produced via immunoSEQ multiplex PCR; TCRdb's table is partial and in-frame only. This sample has approximately 230,000 clones, with about four fifths found just once. The germline gives CDR1 LNHDA, CDR2 SQIVND (reference sequence). V lost 3 bases, J lost 0 bases, and 17 bases lay in between. CDR3 length: 17 amino acids. The chain is built from TRBV19 and TRBJ1-1, with D maybe TRBD1 (5 bases). The sample consisted of PBMCs. The receptor comes from a woman aged 55-69 years with lung cancer. The CDR3 loop is CASSISVRQIMNTEAFF. The CDR3 DNA follows: TGTGCCAGTAGTATCTCGGTCAGACAGATCATGAACACTGAAGCTTTCTTT. Supplemented by reference TRBV19 and TRBJ1-1, the full variable domain reads DGGITQSPKYLFRKEGQNVTLSCEQNLNHDAMYWYRQDPGQGLRLIYYSQIVNDFQKGDIAEGYSVSREKKESFPLTVTSAQKNPTAFYLCASSISVRQIMNTEAFFGQGTRLTVV.